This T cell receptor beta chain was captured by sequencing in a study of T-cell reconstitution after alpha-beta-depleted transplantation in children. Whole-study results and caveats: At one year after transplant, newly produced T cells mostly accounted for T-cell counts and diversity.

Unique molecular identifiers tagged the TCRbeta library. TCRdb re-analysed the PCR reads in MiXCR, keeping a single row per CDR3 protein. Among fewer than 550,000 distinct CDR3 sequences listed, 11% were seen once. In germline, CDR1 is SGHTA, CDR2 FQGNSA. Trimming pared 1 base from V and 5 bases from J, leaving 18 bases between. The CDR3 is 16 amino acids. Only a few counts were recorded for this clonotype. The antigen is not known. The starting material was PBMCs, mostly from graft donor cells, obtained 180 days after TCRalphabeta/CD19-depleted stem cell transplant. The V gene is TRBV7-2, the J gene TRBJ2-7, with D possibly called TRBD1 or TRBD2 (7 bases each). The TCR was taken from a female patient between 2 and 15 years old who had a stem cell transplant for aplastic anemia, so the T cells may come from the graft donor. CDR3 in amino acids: CASSLGDYGGGDEQYF. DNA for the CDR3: TGTGCCAGCAGCTTAGGGGACTACGGAGGGGGCGACGAGCAGTACTTC.